The rows below give T cell receptor beta chains drawn from one sample of a study of vaccination effects on CD4 cells after COVID-19. The table came from immunoSEQ multiplex PCR; TCRdb's copy has only in-frame clones and leaves some out. In the table there are about 33,000 clones, more than 75% of which are singletons. Their target antigens are unknown. The material sequenced was CD4+ T cells from PBMCs cultured with HCoV-NL63 spike peptides, taken after COVID-19 vaccination. These receptors originate from a human donor who received a COVID-19 vaccine. Some clones in this sample may be carry-over from other donors' samples. CDR3s leave out the opening cysteine and the closing phenylalanine or tryptophan. The order of the fields is V gene, J gene, clone size, CDR3 protein. Rows give clone size only sometimes, using once, few, many, or a class for an expanded clone.

TRBV18	TRBJ2-3	once	ASSLEQPSTDTQY
TRBV29-1	TRBJ2-5	-	SKRGGAKETQY
TRBV5-1	TRBJ2-2	-	ASSLTPTLTGELF
TRBV18	TRBJ2-5	once	ASSLLEETQY
TRBV3-1/TRBV3-2	TRBJ1-3	-	ASKSLGGNTIY
TRBV30	TRBJ1-6	-	AWSVEPWTLH
TRBV5-4	TRBJ1-1	once	ASSWVGTANTEAF
TRBV9	TRBJ2-1	-	ASSVLDEQF
TRBV19	TRBJ2-2	-	ASHTHPPGELF
TRBV3-1/TRBV3-2	TRBJ1-4	-	ASSQGTRGELGEKLF
TRBV6-1	TRBJ2-3	-	ASSERRGTDTQY
TRBV3-1/TRBV3-2	TRBJ1-5	few	ASSPGVRQPQH
TRBV2	TRBJ2-3	-	ASSRGTITDTQY
TRBV9	TRBJ2-1	-	ASSAGLAGGNEQF
TRBV2	TRBJ1-4	few	ASKVGSATNEKLF
TRBV4-1	TRBJ1-1	-	ASSQALVMNTEAF
TRBV29-1	TRBJ1-2	-	SVVDQGSYGYT
TRBV5-8	TRBJ2-3	-	ASPISWDGLKSTDTQY
TRBV19	TRBJ1-5	-	ASSIGRTGSQPQH
TRBV10-3	TRBJ1-1	-	AIRGTEGNPEAF
TRBV5-1	TRBJ1-4	-	ASSLGPGQGIEKLF
TRBV5-1	TRBJ1-2	few	ASSSHPGNLYGYT
TRBV10-3	TRBJ1-2	few	AISGGSLGT
TRBV28	TRBJ1-5	-	ASSPRKGGQPQH
TRBV11-2	TRBJ2-2	-	ASSPDLNTGELF
TRBV11-2	TRBJ1-2	-	ASRAGGRNYGYT